Below, 22 T cell receptor beta chains from the same sample are listed, as sequenced in a study of cytomegalovirus exposure and HLA in healthy donors. A multiplex PCR was run with 60 Vbeta primers and 13 Jbeta primers. Sequencing used immunoSEQ multiplex PCR; TCRdb keeps in-frame clones, though not all of them. The sample comprises approximately 240,000 clones, 75% to 90% of which are singletons, and around 1% rests with the top ten. The specimen sequenced was PBMCs. Receptors originate from a woman younger than 35 in good health and CMV-seronegative.

The chain joins TRBV2 to TRBJ1-1; TRBD1 agrees at 8 bases. V trimming: 7 bases; J trimming: 3 bases; junction bases outside the gene matches: 13. CDR3 length: 16 residues. Germline loops: CDR1 SNHLY, CDR2 FYNNEI. CDR3 sequence reads: CASNPIRTGTYTEAFF. CDR3 coding DNA: TGTGCCAGCAATCCCATTCGGACAGGGACGTACACTGAAGCTTTCTTT.

This clone was seen only a few times. The chain is built from TRBV5-5 and TRBJ1-4, with 12 bases identical to TRBD1. This CDR3 has 17 residues. With V trimmed by 0 bases and J by 5 bases, 5 bases remained unmatched. The germline gives CDR1 SGHKS, CDR2 YYEKEE (reference sequence). CDR3 bases: TGTGCCAGCAGCTTGGTGGGGACAGGGGGCCTAAATGAAAAACTGTTTTTT. This encodes CASSLVGTGGLNEKLFF.

The chain combines TRBV5-5 with TRBJ2-7, with 8 bases that match TRBD1. Germline trimming cut 2 bases from V and 6 bases from J; bases unmatched to any gene: 7. Germline values: CDR1 SGHKS, CDR2 YYEKEE (reference sequence). The CDR3 runs to 14 residues. CDR3 in DNA: TGTGCCAGCAGCTTACAGGGGGACGTCAGCGAGCAGTACTTC. This encodes CASSLQGDVSEQYF.

This clone was recorded a few times. V is TRBV7-9 and J is TRBJ1-1, with a weak D call TRBD1 (5 bases). Germline loops: CDR1 SEHNR, CDR2 FQNEAQ (reference sequence). There are 17 residues in the CDR3. V was cut by 4 bases and J by 0 bases, with 18 bases left in between. Here the CDR3 reads CASSSLGRQGLNTEAFF. CDR3 nucleotides: TGTGCCAGCAGCTCGCTCGGGAGGCAGGGATTGAACACTGAAGCTTTCTTT. The full variable domain, its missing parts supplied by reference TRBV7-9 and TRBJ1-1, is DTGVSQNPRHKITKRGQNVTFRCDPISEHNRLYWYRQTLGQGPEFLTYFQNEAQLEKSRLLSDRFSAERPKGSFSTLEIQRTEQGDSAMYLCASSSLGRQGLNTEAFFGQGTRLTVV.

The sample holds one count of this clone. The chain links TRBV14 to TRBJ1-1, with 10 bases aligning to TRBD1. J lost 7 bases, V lost 4 bases, and 3 bases had no gene match. The CDR3 runs 13 residues. Germline V lookup: CDR1 SGHDN, CDR2 FVKESK. In DNA, the CDR3 is TGTGCCAGCAGCCTGGGACAGGGGATTGAAGCTTTCTTT. It translates to CASSLGQGIEAFF.

This chain uses TRBV27 with TRBJ1-2; TRBD1 matches 8 bases. Germline values: CDR1 MNHEY, CDR2 SMNVEV (reference sequence). The ends lost 6 bases at V and 6 bases at J; junction bases unmatched: 6. The CDR3 is made up of 13 amino acids. Here the CDR3 reads CASRRTGRDGYTF. CDR3 nucleotide sequence: TGTGCCAGCAGAAGGACAGGGAGAGATGGCTACACCTTC.

The CDR3 region has the DNA TGTGCCAGCAGCCTAGACACCTACAATGAGCAGTTCTTC. This sequence encodes CASSLDTYNEQFF. V is TRBV9 and J is TRBJ2-1; D ambiguous. Between the trimmed V and J ends, which lost 4 bases and 2 bases, there was a span of 7 bases. This CDR3 has 13 amino acids. Germline values: CDR1 SGDLS, CDR2 YYNGEE.

The rearrangement uses TRBV5-8 and TRBJ1-6; D call uncertain. Germline-derived CDR1 and CDR2 are SGHTS and YDEGEE. This CDR3 region has 15 residues. The V end lost 0 bases, the J end lost 7 bases, and 11 bases lay between the germline ends. The CDR3 DNA is TGTGCCAGCAGCTTGGAAGGGAGAGTCAATTCACCCCTCCACTTT. This sequence encodes CASSLEGRVNSPLHF.

The J gene is TRBJ1-2, the V gene TRBV2; D not certain. V dropped 5 bases and J dropped 8 bases, with 18 bases sitting between them. The V gene's germline CDR1 is SNHLY and CDR2 FYNNEI. The length of the CDR3 is 14 residues. The CDR3 region is CASSTAGGLGGYTF. The CDR3 DNA reads as TGTGCCAGCAGTACGGCGGGCGGACTCGGGGGCTACACCTTC.

V and J are TRBV15 and TRBJ2-7; 7 nucleotides agree with TRBD2. Germline V gene data show CDR1 as LNHNV and CDR2 as YYDKDF (reference sequence). The CDR3 runs 16 residues. Trimming took 1 base from V and 2 from J; bases not matched to a gene: 8. For the CDR3, the DNA is TGTGCCACCAGCAGAGGGGATAAGGCGGGGGCCTACGAGCAGTACTTC. Protein: CATSRGDKAGAYEQYF.

The rearrangement links TRBV10-3 to TRBJ1-3; 7 bases map to TRBD1. Germline loops: CDR1 ENHRY, CDR2 SYGVKD. The CDR3 consists of 14 residues. V dropped 6 bases and J dropped 7; count of bases not matched to a gene: 9. CDR3 sequence reads: CAIRPGQHRNTIYF. DNA of the CDR3: TGTGCCATCAGGCCGGGACAGCACCGGAACACCATATATTTT.

In the case of this clone: The same CDR3 is also encoded by other DNA sequences in this sample. The V and J genes are TRBV9 and TRBJ2-7, with 7 positions matching TRBD1. Germline CDR1 and CDR2: SGDLS and YYNGEE. CDR3 length: 13 amino acids. V gave up 0 bases and J gave up 5 bases; unmatched junction bases: 2. The CDR3 protein is CASSVGTGDEQYF. CDR3 DNA: TGTGCCAGCAGCGTAGGGACAGGTGACGAGCAGTACTTC.

This chain links TRBV6-1 with TRBJ1-2; D is possibly TRBD1 (6 bases). Germline CDR1 is MNHNS and CDR2 is SASEGT. The CDR3 has 15 residues. V lost 3 bases and J 0 bases, leaving 11 bases between the germline ends. The CDR3 sequence: CASSDRDKANYGYTF. CDR3 DNA sequence: TGTGCCAGCAGTGACCGGGACAAAGCTAACTATGGCTACACCTTC.

V usage is TRBV4-2 and J usage is TRBJ2-3; D possibly corresponds to TRBD1 (5 bases). This CDR3 region has 16 residues. V was trimmed by 4 bases and J by 0 bases, leaving 14 bases between them. Per germline, CDR1 LGHNA and CDR2 YNFKEQ. The CDR3 nucleotides are TGTGCCAGCAGCCCAGCGACAGCCCCTAGCACAGATACGCAGTATTTT. Translation gives CASSPATAPSTDTQYF.

The chain recombines TRBV6-6 with TRBJ1-4; D ambiguous. The CDR3 spans 14 residues. Trimming removed 3 bases from V and 3 bases from J, with 8 bases in between. Germline values: CDR1 MNHNY, CDR2 SVGAGI (reference sequence). CDR3 nucleotides: TGTGCCAGCAGTTATCGCGGGTCTAATGAAAAACTGTTTTTT. Translated, it gives CASSYRGSNEKLFF.

The chain has TRBV5-1 and TRBJ2-2; 14 nucleotides line up with TRBD2. V gave up 4 bases and J gave up 2 bases; unmatched junction bases: 4. The V gene's germline CDR1 is SGHRS and CDR2 YFSETQ. The CDR3 consists of 17 residues. The CDR3 region is CASSGGLAGGNTGELFF. The DNA of the CDR3 is TGCGCCAGCAGCGGCGGACTAGCGGGGGGAAACACCGGGGAGCTGTTTTTT.

The rearrangement joins TRBV7-9 to TRBJ1-2, with a tentative D call TRBD1 (5 bases). V was shortened by 0 bases and J by 7 bases, with 18 bases between the two germline ends. CDR3 length: 16 amino acids. Looked up from germline, CDR1 is SEHNR and CDR2 is FQNEAQ (reference sequence). The CDR3 loop is CASSLALGGPAFGYTF. DNA for the CDR3: TGTGCCAGCAGCTTAGCCCTCGGGGGTCCGGCGTTTGGCTACACCTTC.

The gene calls are TRBV27 and TRBJ1-1; TRBD1 aligns across 10 bases. CDR3 length: 14 amino acids. Germline CDR1 and CDR2: MNHEY and SMNVEV (reference sequence). The V gene end was trimmed by 7 bases and the J gene end by 5 bases; junction bases not matched to a gene: 7. In nucleotides, the CDR3 is TGTGCCAGCACCGGGACAGGGGCAAAAACTGAAGCTTTCTTT. It encodes CASTGTGAKTEAFF.

This chain connects TRBV29-1 to TRBJ2-3; weak D call: TRBD2 (7 bases). The V and J ends lost 7 bases and 8 bases respectively, with 16 bases between them. From germline, CDR1 is SQVTM and CDR2 ANQGSEA. This CDR3 region has 12 residues. DNA for the CDR3: TGCAGCGCGCGGGGGTTAGGGGGTACGCAGTATTTT. It is translated as CSARGLGGTQYF.

This chain links TRBV18 with TRBJ1-2; D might be TRBD1 (5 bases). Germline V gene sequence: CDR1 KGHSH, CDR2 LQKENI. CDR3 length: 14 residues. Trimming took off 6 bases at V and 6 bases at J, with 17 bases between the two ends. The CDR3 sequence: CASSPLGQGNGYTF. CDR3 DNA: TGTGCCAGCTCCCCTCTCGGGCAGGGCAATGGCTACACCTTC.

This sequence joins TRBV14 and TRBJ1-6, with 8 bases identical to TRBD1. The germline V gene has CDR1 SGHDN and CDR2 FVKESK. The CDR3 is made up of 15 amino acids. V lost 8 bases to trimming and J lost 9 bases; unmatched junction nucleotides: 12. CDR3 bases: TGTGCCAGCCCCGAGACAGGGGAGAGGAGTTCACCCCTCCACTTT. Its translation is CASPETGERSSPLHF.

The rearrangement links TRBV5-1 to TRBJ2-7; 8 bases line up with TRBD1. This CDR3 contains 17 residues. V dropped 0 bases and J dropped 4; count of bases not matched to a gene: 12. Germline V gene sequence: CDR1 SGHRS, CDR2 YFSETQ. The CDR3 spells CASSLAGQGRSLYEQYF. The CDR3 DNA sequence: TGCGCCAGCAGCTTGGCCGGACAGGGACGGAGTTTGTACGAGCAGTACTTC.